What follows describes a single TCR beta chain. No cognate antigen has been identified for it. No base quality values were provided; no much bigger clone lies one nucleotide off. The sample belongs to a study of T cell responses to AZD1222 COVID-19 vaccine (dated by TCRdb to 2020 to 2022). At the level of the whole study: Because spike-specific TCR depth and breadth did not differ between the two schedules, AZD1222 recipients who got a second dose at roughly 4 weeks were pooled with those who got a second dose at roughly 12 weeks. TCR sequencing was performed for roughly 250 trial participants, of whom about 210 were given two doses of AZD1222 and approximately 25 were given two doses of MenACWY control vaccine. Enrollment into the trials was organized by age into subgroups of 18-55, 56-69 and 70-plus years, and those subgroups contained roughly 150, 30 and 60 TCR-sequenced participants, respectively. General study outcomes and caveats: Because no day 14 peak-response samples were available, the repertoires could be characterized only after the peak T cell response. Conclusions about previously exposed vaccinees are limited, since just a handful of AZD1222 recipients were seropositive for SARS-CoV-2 at baseline. CD4 TCRs associated with the vaccine covered the entire spike protein, and the dominant responses were in regions 160-218 and 743-854. Participants were mostly white British, with more females than males. The authors suggested clonal diversity may have been underestimated. Spike-specific TCR breadth and depth rose significantly after two AZD1222 doses compared with day 0 and with MenACWY recipients. The 56-69-year group was small, and its depth increase did not reach significance, likely because of low power. Epitopes outside the regions mutated in the B.1.351 and B.1.1.7 variants were reportedly recognized by nearly half of the unique spike-specific TCRs.

The meaning of the sample's time point label: baseline before first vaccination. Vaccinee samples came from UK trials COV001 and COV002, including a single-blind randomized controlled phase 2/3 trial of AZD1222 (ChAdOx1 nCoV-19) in healthy adults. For TCRbeta chain sequencing, PBMC samples were collected from trial participants at day 0 and at day 28 after the second dose. The CDR3 regions of human TCRbeta chains were analyzed by immunosequencing. Under the source paper's analysis protocol: Repertoire TCRs were matched against a reference library of SARS-CoV-2-specific TCRs generated with the MIRA antigen-specificity platform. Breadth meant the fraction of unique TCRs that were SARS-CoV-2-associated, whereas depth meant the fraction of total T cells that were SARS-CoV-2-associated. Using the MIRA data, each spike-specific TCR was assigned both to the spike region to which the TCR was reactive and to a CD4 or CD8 class. Log10-transformed breadth and depth values were compared by one-way ANOVA with Sidak's multiple comparisons tests. In its TCRdb copy, this immuneACCESS table keeps in-frame sequences only and misses some clones. Where compared with another copy, unresolved V genes explain less than half of these, and the others have no known cause. That table is the source of V, J and clone size, and D and trimming were worked out from the DNA. The sample table shows tens of thousands of clones, and approximately 81% are seen once. The biggest ten clones account for around 13% of the sample.

From cysteine to phenylalanine, the CDR3 is 13 amino acids long. The retained sequence is limited to the CDR3, 39 bases, with the frame set at the first base. Trimming at the junction amounts to 3 bases on V and 5 bases on J, and the germline ends lie 11 bases apart. From the germline V gene (reference sequence), CDR1 is SGHKS and CDR2 is YYEKEE. The receptor was isolated from an adult in good health. The sequence links TRBV5-5 to TRBJ1-1; possibly the D gene is TRBD1, per 6 matching bases. Sequenced material: peripheral blood, taken on day 0 of AZD1222 vaccination. The nucleotides are TGTGCCAGCAGCTCGACAGGATTGACTGAAGCTTTCTTT. Its product reads: CASSSTGLTEAFF.